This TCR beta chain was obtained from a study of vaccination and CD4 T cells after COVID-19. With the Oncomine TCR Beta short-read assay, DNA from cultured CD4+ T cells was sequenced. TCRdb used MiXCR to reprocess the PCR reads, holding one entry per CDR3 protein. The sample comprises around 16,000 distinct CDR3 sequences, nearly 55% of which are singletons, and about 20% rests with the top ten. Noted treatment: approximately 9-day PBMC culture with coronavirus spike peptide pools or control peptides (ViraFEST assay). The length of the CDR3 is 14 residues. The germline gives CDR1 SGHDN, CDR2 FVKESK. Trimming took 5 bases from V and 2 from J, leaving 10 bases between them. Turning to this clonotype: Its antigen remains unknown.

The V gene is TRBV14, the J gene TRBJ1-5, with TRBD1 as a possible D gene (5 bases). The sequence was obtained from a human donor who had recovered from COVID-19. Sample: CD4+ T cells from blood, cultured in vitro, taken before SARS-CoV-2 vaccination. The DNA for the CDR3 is TGTGCCAGCAGCTGGGGGGGTCGCAATCAGCCCCAGCATTTT. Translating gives CASSWGGRNQPQHF.